The clone carrying this T cell receptor beta chain occurred many times. Antigen unknown. Amplification yielded TCR beta CDR3 regions, with RNA transcripts as the source. First-round RT-PCR with HTBI primers amplified the TCR CDR3 region. TCRdb analysed the multiplex PCR reads with MiXCR anew, one entry per CDR3 protein. The repertoire holds 650,000 to 700,000 distinct CDR3 sequences, with 15% to 20% as singletons. The sample originates from a study of T cells in Graves' hyperthyroidism and ophthalmopathy. In the study overall: The blood sample was taken at first diagnosis, before treatment began. Overall study results and limits: Most thyroid clonotypes expanded above 0.001 were also detected in blood. Model-based prediction identified ophthalmopathy a median roughly 5.9 months prior to its onset.

The CDR3 has 15 residues. Germline V gene lookup returns CDR1 SGHKS and CDR2 YYEKEE (reference sequence). Germline trimming cut 4 bases from V and 6 bases from J; bases unmatched to any gene: 9. The sequencing sample was made of blood. This receptor was identified in a man in his fifties with Graves' hyperthyroidism. The chain links TRBV5-5 to TRBJ2-1; 8 nucleotides agree with TRBD2. The DNA of the CDR3 is TGTGCCAGCAGCCCCGGGACTAGTTTATTCAATGAGCAGTTCTTC. Its translation is CASSPGTSLFNEQFF.